These 25 T cell receptor beta chains were sequenced from one sample in a study of cytomegalovirus exposure and HLA in healthy donors (dated by TCRdb to 2015 to 2018). The library was made by the immunoSEQ multiplex PCR assay. For the multiplex PCR, a mixture combining 60 forward primers for TCR Vbeta segments and 13 reverse primers for TCR Jbeta segments was used. TCRdb holds this immuneACCESS table with in-frame rearrangements only. Some clones are missing; in checked studies, unresolved V genes explain under half, and the rest has no known cause. The sample records roughly 190,000 clones, 81% of which are singletons. 3.5% to 4% of the sample is taken by the ten largest. Source material: PBMCs. These receptors all stem from a man aged 45-60 years in good health and CMV-seronegative.

This chain connects TRBV7-8 to TRBJ1-5; 7 positions match TRBD1. The V gene end was trimmed by 5 bases and the J gene end by 0 bases; junction bases not matched to a gene: 7. This CDR3 is built from 16 residues. CDR1 is SGHVS and CDR2 is FQNEAQ in the germline V gene. The CDR3 DNA reads as TGTGCCAGCAGCGGCGACAGGGTAAATAGCAATCAGCCCCAGCATTTT. Its protein is CASSGDRVNSNQPQHF.

This clone has a handful of counts. V gene TRBV9 combines with J gene TRBJ1-3, with 7 bases fitting TRBD1. Germline CDR1 and CDR2: SGDLS and YYNGEE. V trimming: 4 bases; J trimming: 1 base; junction bases outside the gene matches: 11. This CDR3 comprises 17 residues. Written as DNA, the CDR3 is TGTGCCAGCAGCACACGTGCCAAGGGGGCGTCTGGAAACACCATATATTTT. Its translation is CASSTRAKGASGNTIYF.

This clone was detected only once. The genes are TRBV7-3 and TRBJ2-7; 7 positions match TRBD2. With V trimmed by 0 bases and J by 7 bases, 3 bases remained unmatched. Germline V gene lookup returns CDR1 SGHTA and CDR2 FQGTGA. The CDR3 runs 13 residues. As DNA, the CDR3 is TGTGCCAGCAGCTTAACGGTCGGGGGGGAGCAGTACTTC. Encoded protein: CASSLTVGGEQYF.

The chain carries TRBV5-4 and TRBJ2-1, with 11 bases matching TRBD2. Per germline, CDR1 SGHNT and CDR2 YYREEE (reference sequence). The CDR3 sequence is 13 residues long. J gave up 13 bases and V 3 bases, and 6 bases lay outside the gene matches. The CDR3 reads CASSSRLAGPQFF. The CDR3 DNA reads TGTGCCAGCAGCTCAAGACTAGCGGGGCCCCAGTTCTTC.

The V call is TRBV7-8, the J call TRBJ1-5, with 10 bases identical to TRBD1. Germline values: CDR1 SGHVS, CDR2 FQNEAQ. The CDR3 runs to 16 residues. The V and J ends lost 4 bases and 6 bases, in that order; junction bases with no gene match: 9. In nucleotides, the CDR3 is TGTGCCAGCAGCTGGGGGGACAGGGGAATTATTCAGCCCCAGCATTTT. This codes for CASSWGDRGIIQPQHF. The full variable domain, completed using reference TRBV7-8 and TRBJ1-5, is GAGVSQSPRYKVAKRGQDVALRCDPISGHVSLFWYQQALGQGPEFLTYFQNEAQLDKSGLPSDRFFAERPEGSVSTLKIQRTQQEDSAVYLCASSWGDRGIIQPQHFGDGTRLSIL.

This clone was observed once. The chain employs TRBV5-1 and TRBJ2-7; 7 nucleotides line up with TRBD1. Per germline, CDR1 SGHRS and CDR2 YFSETQ. V dropped 4 bases and J dropped 0; count of bases not matched to a gene: 4. The CDR3 spans 14 residues. The CDR3 DNA reads as TGCGCCAGCAGCGCAGCAGGGGGCTCCTACGAGCAGTACTTC. Protein: CASSAAGGSYEQYF.

CDR3 sequence: CASSIEGRAHYGYTF. CDR3 nucleotides: TGTGCCAGTAGTATAGAGGGCAGAGCCCACTATGGCTACACCTTC. The V and J genes are TRBV19 and TRBJ1-2; no reliable D call. Germline lookup yields CDR1 LNHDA and CDR2 SQIVND (reference sequence). The CDR3 loop spans 15 amino acids. V gave up 0 bases and J gave up 3 bases, with 11 bases separating them. Complete variable domain (other parts from reference TRBV19 and TRBJ1-2): DGGITQSPKYLFRKEGQNVTLSCEQNLNHDAMYWYRQDPGQGLRLIYYSQIVNDFQKGDIAEGYSVSREKKESFPLTVTSAQKNPTAFYLCASSIEGRAHYGYTFGSGTRLTVV.

CDR3 sequence: CASSQEQGVTEAFF. CDR3 DNA sequence: TGTGCCAGCAGCCAAGAACAGGGTGTGACTGAAGCTTTCTTT. The genes are TRBV4-2 and TRBJ1-1; a possible D gene is TRBD1 (6 bases). V shed 0 bases and J shed 5 bases, with 10 bases lying between them. CDR3 size: 14 residues. Germline CDR1 reads LGHNA; CDR2 reads YNFKEQ.

The chain is built from TRBV6-5 and TRBJ1-5; 7 nucleotides line up with TRBD1. V shed 5 bases, J shed 6 bases, and the junction held 7 bases outside the gene matches. The CDR3 contains 14 residues. Looked up from germline, CDR1 is MNHEY and CDR2 is SVGAGI. The CDR3 here is CASSQDRAVQPQHF. The CDR3 DNA is TGTGCCAGCAGTCAAGACAGGGCGGTTCAGCCCCAGCATTTT.

The CDR3 coding sequence is TGTGCCAGCAGCTTAGGGACAGGGGCCCTCCGCGAGCAGTACTTC. It specifies CASSLGTGALREQYF. This sequence joins TRBV5-4 and TRBJ2-7; 10 nucleotides match TRBD1. CDR1 and CDR2 from the germline V gene are SGHNT and YYREEE (reference sequence). Trimming cost V 2 bases and J 6 bases; bases outside gene matches: 8. The CDR3 has 15 residues.

The rearrangement joins TRBV11-2 to TRBJ2-2; possible D gene TRBD2, 6 bases. V was trimmed by 7 bases and J by 0 bases, leaving 18 bases between them. The CDR3 consists of 17 residues. From germline, CDR1 is SGHAT and CDR2 FQNNGV. Here the CDR3 reads CASNLQGRGANTGELFF. CDR3 bases: TGTGCCAGCAACCTCCAGGGCCGCGGGGCGAACACCGGGGAGCTGTTTTTT. The full variable domain, its missing parts supplied by reference TRBV11-2 and TRBJ2-2, is EAGVAQSPRYKIIEKRQSVAFWCNPISGHATLYWYQQILGQGPKLLIQFQNNGVVDDSQLPKDRFSAERLKGVDSTLKIQPAKLEDSAVYLCASNLQGRGANTGELFFGEGSRLTVL.

The rearrangement joins TRBV7-9 to TRBJ1-2; D is unresolved. Germline CDR1 SEHNR, CDR2 FQNEAQ (reference sequence). The CDR3 sequence is 15 residues long. With 5 bases removed from V and 4 bases from J, the gap between germline ends came to 17 bases. CDR3 residues: CASSGGGRNLYGYTF. The CDR3, as DNA: TGTGCCAGCAGCGGCGGCGGGCGGAATCTCTATGGCTACACCTTC.

This clone was counted between two and nine times. This chain links TRBV6-5 with TRBJ1-1; D uncertain. Germline values: CDR1 MNHEY, CDR2 SVGAGI. V lost 7 bases and J 11 bases, leaving 17 bases between the germline ends. This CDR3 has 12 residues. CDR3 DNA: TGTGCCAGCATCACCCCCATGAGGATTGCTTTCTTT. It encodes CASITPMRIAFF.

This clone was seen only a few times. This rearrangement joins TRBV29-1 to TRBJ2-5, with TRBD2 identical over 9 bases. Per the germline V gene, CDR1 is SQVTM and CDR2 is ANQGSEA. The junction had 3 bases not matched to a gene; V was cut back by 4 bases and J by 3 bases. The CDR3 spans 13 residues. CDR3 nucleotide sequence: TGCAGCGTTGGTCCTAGCGGGGAAGAGACCCAGTACTTC. Translation: CSVGPSGEETQYF.

This CDR3 is CASSESGVGQPQHF. In DNA, the CDR3 is TGTGCCAGCAGTGAGTCAGGGGTCGGTCAGCCCCAGCATTTT. The chain recombines TRBV2 with TRBJ1-5; maybe TRBD1 (6 bases). Germline CDR1 reads SNHLY; CDR2 reads FYNNEI. CDR3 length: 14 residues. Trimming cost V 3 bases and J 6 bases, with 12 bases left between them.

The chain links TRBV27 to TRBJ2-5; D is unclear. The germline CDR1 and CDR2 sequences are MNHEY and SMNVEV (reference sequence). Trimming removed 5 bases from V and 2 bases from J, with 9 bases in between. CDR3 length: 13 residues. In DNA form, the CDR3 reads TGTGCCAGCAGTAGGATCGGGCAAGAGACCCAGTACTTC. Protein product: CASSRIGQETQYF.

The CDR3 region has the DNA TGTGCCAGCAGTGACGGGGACTCTGGGGCCAACGTCCTGACTTTC. Protein product: CASSDGDSGANVLTF. The chain uses TRBV6-1 and TRBJ2-6, with a tentative D call TRBD2 (5 bases). V was pared by 3 bases and J by 0 bases, with 6 bases between. In germline, CDR1 is MNHNS, CDR2 SASEGT. This CDR3 has 15 residues.

The CDR3 is CASSRSDREFGDAFF. The CDR3 DNA sequence: TGTGCCAGCAGCCGTTCGGACAGGGAGTTCGGTGATGCTTTCTTT. This chain connects TRBV7-2 to TRBJ1-1; 8 nucleotides match TRBD1. Germline trimming cut 5 bases from V and 11 bases from J; bases unmatched to any gene: 16. Germline-derived CDR1 and CDR2 are SGHTA and FQGNSA. This CDR3 contains 15 residues.

The CDR3 spells CASSRADRVGGYTF. CDR3 DNA: TGCGCCAGCAGCCGAGCGGACAGGGTCGGTGGCTACACCTTC. This chain joins TRBV5-1 and TRBJ1-2; 8 bases are a match to TRBD1. This CDR3 has 14 residues. After removal of 4 bases from V and 7 bases from J, the junction contained 9 bases not matched to a gene. Germline CDR1 SGHRS, CDR2 YFSETQ. Full variable domain (missing parts from reference TRBV5-1 and TRBJ1-2): KAGVTQTPRYLIKTRGQQVTLSCSPISGHRSVSWYQQTPGQGLQFLFEYFSETQRNKGNFPGRFSGRQFSNSRSEMNVSTLELGDSALYLCASSRADRVGGYTFGSGTRLTVV.

The chain couples TRBV7-9 to TRBJ1-4, with TRBD1 matching 12 bases. With V trimmed by 4 bases and J by 5 bases, 14 bases remained unmatched. The CDR3 consists of 19 residues. CDR1 SEHNR and CDR2 FQNEAQ come from the germline V gene (reference sequence). The CDR3 nucleotides are TGTGCCAGCAGCTCCTCAATGGGGGACAGGGGGCGAAGGAATGAAAAACTGTTTTTT. This encodes CASSSSMGDRGRRNEKLFF.

The chain has TRBV30 and TRBJ1-1, with D hard to call. The germline V gene has CDR1 GTSNPN and CDR2 SVGIG (reference sequence). The ends were cut back, 6 bases at V and 1 base at J, with 6 bases in the middle. CDR3 size: 11 residues. CDR3 residues: CACWRNTEAFF. CDR3 bases: TGTGCCTGCTGGAGGAACACTGAAGCTTTCTTT.

This rearrangement joins TRBV7-9 to TRBJ1-4; 8 bases are a match to TRBD1. Germline V CDR1 and CDR2: SEHNR, FQNEAQ (reference sequence). The J segment lost 3 bases and the V segment lost 4 bases, leaving 1 base of the junction unmatched. This CDR3 region has 14 residues. CDR3 DNA sequence: TGTGCCAGCAGCTCGGACAGGGCTAATGAAAAACTGTTTTTT. Its translation is CASSSDRANEKLFF.

The V and J genes are TRBV2 and TRBJ2-3, with 8 bases identical to TRBD2. The V gene end was trimmed by 4 bases and the J gene end by 1 base; junction bases not matched to a gene: 4. The CDR3 is 15 residues long. Germline CDR1 and CDR2: SNHLY and FYNNEI. CDR3 in amino acids: CASSGRAGGTDTQYF. DNA of the CDR3: TGTGCCAGCAGTGGAAGAGCGGGGGGCACAGATACGCAGTATTTT.

The V call is TRBV27, the J call TRBJ1-2; 9 bases agree with TRBD1. CDR3 size: 15 residues. Germline trimming cut 6 bases from V and 2 bases from J; bases unmatched to any gene: 7. Germline CDR1 is MNHEY and CDR2 is SMNVEV (reference sequence). The CDR3 DNA follows: TGTGCCAGCAGGGGGACAGGGCTTTTAAACTATGGCTACACCTTC. Protein: CASRGTGLLNYGYTF.

The rearrangement uses TRBV5-5 and TRBJ1-1, with 7 bases that match TRBD1. Germline V gene lookup returns CDR1 SGHKS and CDR2 YYEKEE (reference sequence). The CDR3 has 14 amino acids. V trimming: 0 bases; J trimming: 8 bases; junction bases outside the gene matches: 7. The CDR3 loop is CASSLGTGAREAFF. The CDR3 coding sequence is TGTGCCAGCAGCTTGGGAACAGGGGCCAGAGAAGCTTTCTTT.